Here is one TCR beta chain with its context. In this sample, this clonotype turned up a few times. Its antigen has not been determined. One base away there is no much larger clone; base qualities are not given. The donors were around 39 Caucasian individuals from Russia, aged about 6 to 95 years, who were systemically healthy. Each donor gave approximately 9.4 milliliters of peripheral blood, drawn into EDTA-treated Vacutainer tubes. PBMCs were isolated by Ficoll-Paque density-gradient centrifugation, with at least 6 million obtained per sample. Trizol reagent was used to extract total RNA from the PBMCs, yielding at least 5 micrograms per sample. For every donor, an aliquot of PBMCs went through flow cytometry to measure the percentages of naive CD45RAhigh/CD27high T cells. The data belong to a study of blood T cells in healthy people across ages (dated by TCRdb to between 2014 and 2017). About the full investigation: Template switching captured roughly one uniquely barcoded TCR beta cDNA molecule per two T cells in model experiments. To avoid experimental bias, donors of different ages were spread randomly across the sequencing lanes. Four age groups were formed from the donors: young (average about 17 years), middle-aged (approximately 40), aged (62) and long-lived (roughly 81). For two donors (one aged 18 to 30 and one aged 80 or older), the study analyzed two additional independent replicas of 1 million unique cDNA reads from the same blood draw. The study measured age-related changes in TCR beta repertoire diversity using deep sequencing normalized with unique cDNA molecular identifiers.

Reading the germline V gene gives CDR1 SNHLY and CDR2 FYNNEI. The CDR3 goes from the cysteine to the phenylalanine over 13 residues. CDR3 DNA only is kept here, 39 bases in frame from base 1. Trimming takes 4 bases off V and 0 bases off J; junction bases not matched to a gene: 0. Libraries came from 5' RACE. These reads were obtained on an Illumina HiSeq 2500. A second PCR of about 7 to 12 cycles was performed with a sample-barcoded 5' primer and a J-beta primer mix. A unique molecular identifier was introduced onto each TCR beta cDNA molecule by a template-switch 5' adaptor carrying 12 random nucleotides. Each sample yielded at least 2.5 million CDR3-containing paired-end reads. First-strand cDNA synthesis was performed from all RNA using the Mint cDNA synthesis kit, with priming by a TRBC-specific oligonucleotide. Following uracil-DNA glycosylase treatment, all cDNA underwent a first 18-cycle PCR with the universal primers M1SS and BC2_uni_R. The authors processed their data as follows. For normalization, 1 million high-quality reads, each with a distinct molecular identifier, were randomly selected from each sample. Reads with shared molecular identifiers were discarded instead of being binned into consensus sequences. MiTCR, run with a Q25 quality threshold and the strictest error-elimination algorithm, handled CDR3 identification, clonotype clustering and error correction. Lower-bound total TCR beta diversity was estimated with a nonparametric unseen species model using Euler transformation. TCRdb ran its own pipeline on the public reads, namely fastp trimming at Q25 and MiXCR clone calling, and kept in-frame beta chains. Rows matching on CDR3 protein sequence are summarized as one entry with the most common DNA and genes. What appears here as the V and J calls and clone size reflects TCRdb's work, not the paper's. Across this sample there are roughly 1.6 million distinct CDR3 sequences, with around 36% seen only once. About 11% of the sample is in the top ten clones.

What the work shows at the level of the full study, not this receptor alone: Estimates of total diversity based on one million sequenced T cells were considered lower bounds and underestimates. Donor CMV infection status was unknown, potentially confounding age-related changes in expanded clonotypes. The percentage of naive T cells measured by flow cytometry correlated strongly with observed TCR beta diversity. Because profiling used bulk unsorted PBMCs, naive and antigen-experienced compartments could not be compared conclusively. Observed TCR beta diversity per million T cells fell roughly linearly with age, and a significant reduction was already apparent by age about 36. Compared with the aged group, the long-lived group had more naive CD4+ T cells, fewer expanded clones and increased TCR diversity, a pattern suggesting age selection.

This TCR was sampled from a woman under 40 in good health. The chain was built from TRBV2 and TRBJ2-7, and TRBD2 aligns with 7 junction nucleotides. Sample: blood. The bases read TGTGCCAGCAGTGGGGACTACTCCTACGAGCAGTACTTC. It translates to CASSGDYSYEQYF.